This TCR beta chain was identified in a study of blood T cell repertoires in COVID-19. Trimming took 1 base from V and 6 from J, leaving 16 bases between them. CDR1 is SGHNT and CDR2 is YYREEE in the germline V gene (reference sequence). The CDR3 consists of 15 residues. Sequencing was performed with immunoSEQ multiplex PCR; in TCRdb, only in-frame clones are kept and a portion is missing. The table includes some 110,000 clones, roughly 82% detected once. Sequenced sample: peripheral blood. The chain links TRBV5-4 to TRBJ1-2; D might be TRBD1 (5 bases). This TCR was recovered from a human donor in a cohort sampled during active COVID-19. The CDR3 region is CASSLFSGTQDGYTF. The CDR3 DNA sequence: TGTGCCAGCAGCTTGTTTAGCGGGACGCAAGATGGCTACACCTTC.